This is a list of T cell receptor beta chains from one sample in a study of blood T cell repertoires in COVID-19. Assay used: immunoSEQ multiplex PCR; TCRdb lists only in-frame clones, some missing. The sample comprises a few hundred thousand clones, approximately 89% of which are singletons, and roughly 1.4% rests with the top ten. The source material was PBMCs or T cells enriched from blood (not recorded which). Receptor source: a young man who had recovered from COVID-19. Both conserved end residues are part of each CDR3. Rows give clone size only sometimes, using once, few, many, or a class for an expanded clone.

cdr3_aa	j_call	clone_size	v_call
CAWGQGAYEQYF	TRBJ2-7	NA	TRBV30
CASSLDRSPNTEAFF	TRBJ1-1	NA	TRBV27
CASSPGLAPNEQFF	TRBJ2-1	NA	TRBV7-9
CASSEDSVRMAQAFF	TRBJ1-1	once	TRBV10-2
CASSFYGYTF	TRBJ1-2	few	TRBV19
CASIGLGGEAFF	TRBJ1-1	NA	TRBV4-1
CASSQGVYGNTIYF	TRBJ1-3	once	TRBV7-2
CASTPGVGSPLHF	TRBJ1-6	NA	TRBV19
CASSSLRRQYF	TRBJ2-3	NA	TRBV27
CASSGQSTDTQYF	TRBJ2-3	NA	TRBV2
CASMYRTGASYEQYF	TRBJ2-7	NA	TRBV27
CASSSRDRRPEAFF	TRBJ1-1	NA	TRBV5-5
CAWSVLGAEAFF	TRBJ1-1	NA	TRBV30
CASSLRVSPLHF	TRBJ1-6	few	TRBV14
CASSQGPDSAYSNQPQHF	TRBJ1-5	NA	TRBV4-2
CATSRVSPNSPLHF	TRBJ1-6	NA	TRBV15
CASSLNGGETQYF	TRBJ2-5	NA	TRBV4-2
CASSQDPYRGQPYGYTF	TRBJ1-2	few	TRBV4-2
CASSLISGGAFDEQFF	TRBJ2-1	once	TRBV7-2
CASSLSAVTEAFF	TRBJ1-1	NA	TRBV27
CASSAGFGGEQYF	TRBJ2-7	NA	TRBV18
CASSQESDPRGPF	TRBJ1-1	NA	TRBV14
CASSFTGLETQYF	TRBJ2-5	NA	TRBV12-3/TRBV12-4
CASSIQGNYEQYF	TRBJ2-7	NA	TRBV19
CASSPGTSGGLQETQYF	TRBJ2-5	NA	TRBV9
CASSQDPGWREAFF	TRBJ1-1	NA	TRBV4-1
CASSVRDIINEQFF	TRBJ2-1	few	TRBV9
CASSELDLASETQYF	TRBJ2-5	once	TRBV5-1
CASSSRGRGNTIYF	TRBJ1-3	NA	TRBV13
CASSSSPGQAGYNEQFF	TRBJ2-1	NA	TRBV7-6
CSASPSRWTYEQYF	TRBJ2-7	NA	TRBV20-1
CASGGRDWGGNTIYF	TRBJ1-3	NA	TRBV4-1
CASTSGTGGTEAFF	TRBJ1-1	NA	TRBV2
CASSYSSEGTQYF	TRBJ2-3	NA	TRBV6-5
CATTKPGQQETQYF	TRBJ2-5	NA	TRBV24-1
CASSSSLNYGYTF	TRBJ1-2	NA	TRBV11-2
CASSEERGWGPQHF	TRBJ1-5	NA	TRBV19
CASSGGQFGTGELFF	TRBJ2-2	once	TRBV5-6
CAWSRLEADTQYF	TRBJ2-3	NA	TRBV30
CASSVADFSYEQYF	TRBJ2-7	NA	TRBV9
CASSVAGGNQPQHF	TRBJ1-5	NA	TRBV2
CASTPGQGNQPQHF	TRBJ1-5	once	TRBV2
CASSLRLAPYNEQFF	TRBJ2-1	once	TRBV7-2
CASSFRGTGVQPQHF	TRBJ1-5	NA	TRBV5-6
CASSLQGASTEAFF	TRBJ1-1	NA	TRBV19
CASGSGGTEAFF	TRBJ1-1	NA	TRBV12-3/TRBV12-4
CSNKLFETQYF	TRBJ2-5	NA	TRBV20-1
CASSLASRGHTEAFF	TRBJ1-1	NA	TRBV7-9
CASGPGRYSNQPQHF	TRBJ1-5	NA	TRBV12-5
CASSFGGANSYNEQFF	TRBJ2-1	NA	TRBV7-9